The 18 T cell receptor beta chains listed next were all sequenced from one sample in a study of identifying expanded T cells in peripheral blood. Libraries were prepared by immunoSEQ multiplex PCR; TCRdb keeps only in-frame clonotypes and omits some of them. Here the sample spans about 78,000 clones, around 89% being singletons. Sequencing input: blood. The receptors were sampled from a person aged 18 to 69 in good health.

For the CDR3, the DNA is TGTGCCAGCAGTGAAACTCTTCGTCGGGAGCAGTACTTC. Residues: CASSETLRREQYF. The rearrangement links TRBV25-1 to TRBJ2-7; no reliable D call. The V and J ends lost 2 bases and 7 bases respectively, with 12 bases between them. Germline CDR1 is MGHDK and CDR2 is SYGVNS. This CDR3 is 13 amino acids long.

This clone came up a few times. The genes are TRBV5-6 and TRBJ2-4; D possibly corresponds to TRBD1 (6 bases). Germline lookup yields CDR1 SGHDT and CDR2 YYEEEE. CDR3 size: 14 residues. Trimming pared 5 bases from V and 6 bases from J, leaving 15 bases between. The CDR3 sequence: CASSMPGTRNIQYF. The CDR3 DNA reads as TGTGCCAGCAGTATGCCCGGGACAAGAAACATTCAGTACTTC.

The rearrangement uses TRBV11-2 and TRBJ1-1; D is uncertain. This CDR3 is built from 14 residues. V was trimmed by 5 bases and J by 6 bases, leaving 16 bases between them. CDR1 is SGHAT and CDR2 is FQNNGV in the germline V gene. This CDR3 reads CASSLLLSGAEAFF. The CDR3 DNA sequence: TGTGCCAGCAGCCTCCTACTCTCTGGGGCTGAAGCTTTCTTT.

V is TRBV27 and J is TRBJ2-3; D is undetermined. This CDR3 contains 13 residues. CDR1 and CDR2 (germline): MNHEY, SMNVEV (reference sequence). Trimming cost V 8 bases and J 3 bases, with 12 bases left between them. DNA for the CDR3: TGTGCCAGCGGGTTCCTCGGGACAGATACGCAGTATTTT. Amino acids: CASGFLGTDTQYF.

In its sample, this clone was seen a few times. The chain joins TRBV7-8 to TRBJ2-7; 7 nucleotides line up with TRBD1. J lost 1 base, V lost 0 bases, and 6 bases had no gene match. The CDR3 totals 16 residues. Germline-derived CDR1 and CDR2 are SGHVS and FQNEAQ. The CDR3 DNA sequence: TGTGCCAGCAGCTTAGCGCCACAGGGGATATCCTACGAGCAGTACTTC. Protein: CASSLAPQGISYEQYF.

This clone was seen once. V and J are TRBV7-9 and TRBJ2-7; D may be TRBD1 (5 bases). Trimming left V 5 bases short and J 2 bases short, with 19 bases between. CDR1 is SEHNR and CDR2 is FQNEAQ in the germline V gene (reference sequence). The CDR3 length is 16 residues. CDR3 DNA sequence: TGTGCCAGCAGCACTCCACAGGCTGGCTCGCCCTACGAGCAGTACTTC. As protein: CASSTPQAGSPYEQYF.

The chain recombines TRBV7-2 with TRBJ2-1, with D possibly being TRBD1 or TRBD2 (5 bases each). CDR1 and CDR2 from the germline V gene are SGHTA and FQGNSA. The CDR3 consists of 14 residues. V was trimmed by 5 bases and J by 5 bases, leaving 13 bases between them. The DNA of the CDR3 is TGTGCCAGCAGCCCGGGACCATACAACAATGAGCAGTTCTTC. As protein: CASSPGPYNNEQFF. The entire variable domain, with the rest obtained from reference TRBV7-2 and TRBJ2-1, is as follows: GAGVSQSPSNKVTEKGKDVELRCDPISGHTALYWYRQSLGQGLEFLIYFQGNSAPDKSGLPSDRFSAERTGGSVSTLTIQRTQQEDSAVYLCASSPGPYNNEQFFGPGTRLTVL.

The gene calls are TRBV5-8 and TRBJ1-4; D is unclear. V dropped 3 bases and J dropped 10 bases, with 10 bases sitting between them. There are 12 residues in the CDR3. Germline loops: CDR1 SGHTS, CDR2 YDEGEE. CDR3 protein: CASSSGWGKLFF. The DNA for the CDR3 is TGTGCCAGCAGCTCCGGTTGGGGAAAACTGTTTTTT.

CDR3 DNA: TGTGCCTGGAGTTCCCAAATCGGCAATCAGCCCCAGCATTTT. As protein: CAWSSQIGNQPQHF. The chain carries TRBV30 and TRBJ1-5; D unresolved. The V and J ends lost 2 bases and 2 bases respectively, with 10 bases between them. The CDR3 is 14 residues long. In germline, CDR1 is GTSNPN, CDR2 SVGIG (reference sequence).

The genes are TRBV7-6 and TRBJ1-4; tentatively, D is TRBD1 (5 bases). Germline V gives CDR1 SGHVS, CDR2 FNYEAQ. CDR3 length equals 15 residues. The ends were cut back, 1 base at V and 6 bases at J, with 12 bases in the middle. The DNA of the CDR3 is TGTGCCAGCAGCTTAGATGTCGGGGGTGATGAAAAACTGTTTTTT. It is translated as CASSLDVGGDEKLFF.

V gene TRBV27 combines with J gene TRBJ2-3, with D uncertain. This CDR3 comprises 13 residues. Germline V gene sequence: CDR1 MNHEY, CDR2 SMNVEV (reference sequence). Trimming stripped 7 bases from V and 1 base from J, with 9 bases between. The CDR3 DNA reads TGTGCCAGCACCTTCCTAGGCACAGATACGCAGTATTTT. It is translated as CASTFLGTDTQYF.

The chain combines TRBV2 with TRBJ2-7; 10 nucleotides agree with TRBD2. CDR1 SNHLY and CDR2 FYNNEI come from the germline V gene. The trim removed 2 bases at V and 11 bases at J, leaving 9 bases unmatched. There are 14 residues in the CDR3. This chain's CDR3 is CASSEHLAGAGEYF. The CDR3 nucleotides are TGTGCCAGCAGTGAACACCTAGCGGGGGCCGGGGAGTACTTC.

This sequence joins TRBV30 and TRBJ1-1; possibly TRBD1 for D (6 bases). CDR3 length: 11 amino acids. V was clipped by 3 bases and J by 12 bases, with 14 bases between them. The V gene's germline CDR1 is GTSNPN and CDR2 SVGIG (reference sequence). The CDR3 spells CAWSWGGESFF. The DNA of the CDR3 is TGTGCCTGGAGCTGGGGGGGCGAATCTTTCTTT.

V and J are TRBV5-6 and TRBJ1-1; D unclear. Germline V gene data show CDR1 as SGHDT and CDR2 as YYEEEE. The V and J ends lost 5 bases and 11 bases respectively, with 25 bases between them. The CDR3 spans 15 residues. The CDR3 is CASSATLGSDLEAFF. Written as DNA, the CDR3 is TGTGCCAGCAGTGCTACTCTGGGGTCCGATCTGGAGGCTTTCTTT.

As DNA, the CDR3 is TGTGCCAGCAGCGTAGGGACAGCCCTGTACCAAGAGACCCAGTACTTC. It encodes CASSVGTALYQETQYF. V is TRBV9 and J is TRBJ2-5; D possibly corresponds to TRBD1 (6 bases). This CDR3 spans 16 amino acids. The germline V gene encodes CDR1 SGDLS and CDR2 YYNGEE. The V end was cut by 0 bases, the J end by 0 bases, with 12 bases between. Using reference TRBV9 and TRBJ2-5 for the parts outside the CDR3, the full variable domain is DSGVTQTPKHLITATGQRVTLRCSPRSGDLSVYWYQQSLDQGLQFLIQYYNGEERAKGNILERFSAQQFPDLHSELNLSSLELGDSALYFCASSVGTALYQETQYFGPGTRLLVL.

This chain links TRBV10-1 with TRBJ1-1; D is uncertain. Germline loops: CDR1 WNHNN, CDR2 SYGVQD (reference sequence). V lost 6 bases, J lost 5 bases, and 13 bases lay in between. The CDR3 is 13 residues long. CDR3 loop: CASSPGPWTEAFF. As DNA, the CDR3 is TGCGCCAGCAGCCCCGGTCCGTGGACTGAAGCTTTCTTT.

The chain links TRBV4-3 to TRBJ2-3; TRBD2 matches 9 bases. CDR1 is LGHNA, CDR2 YSLEER, per germline. The CDR3 spans 16 residues. The J segment lost 6 bases and the V segment lost 0 bases, leaving 7 bases of the junction unmatched. Here the CDR3 reads CASSQDSGGRGDTQYF. The CDR3 nucleotides are TGCGCCAGCAGCCAAGATAGCGGGGGCCGGGGGGATACGCAGTATTTT.

The V gene is TRBV11-1, the J gene TRBJ2-2, with 9 nucleotides matching TRBD1. CDR1 and CDR2 from the germline V gene are SGHAT and FQDESV (reference sequence). V gave up 3 bases and J gave up 5 bases; unmatched junction bases: 1. The CDR3 is made up of 14 amino acids. CDR3 bases: TGTGCCAGCAGCTTCGGACAGGGGACCGGGGAGCTGTTTTTT. Translating it yields CASSFGQGTGELFF.